Listed below are T cell receptor beta chains from one sample, sequenced in a study of T-cell memory formation after mild COVID-19. MiXCR, applied by TCRdb to the 5' RACE reads, yields one record per CDR3 protein. Found here are hundreds of thousands of distinct CDR3 sequences, roughly 22% of them singletons; the top ten hold approximately 13%. Sequenced material: PBMCs or a T cell subset sorted from them (not recorded which). These receptors originate from an adult woman who had mild COVID-19 (a few samples of this study predate the infection). Cell type and time point are not known. Each CDR3 is given with its conserved first and last residue. D genes are given only for firm matches. The size field is filled for only some rows; it gives once, few, many or a size class.

>NA|TRBJ1-4|TRBV20-1|NA|13
TGCAGTGCTCCTCAGGGGAAGGATGAAAAACTGTTTTTT
CSAPQGKDEKLFF
>NA|TRBJ2-7|TRBV12-3/TRBV12-4|few|12
TGTGCCAGCAGTTTCGGGACTCACGAGCAGTACTTC
CASSFGTHEQYF
>TRBD1|TRBJ2-1|TRBV5-1|many|15
TGCGCCAGCAGCTGGGGACAGATCCAATGGAATGAGCAGTTCTTC
CASSWGQIQWNEQFF
>NA|TRBJ2-3|TRBV12-3/TRBV12-4|few|15
TGTGCCAGCAGCCCCCCTTGGGTAGAAGCAGATACGCAGTATTTT
CASSPPWVEADTQYF
>NA|TRBJ2-2|TRBV3-1|NA|14
TGTGCCAGCACCCTAGGATCGAACACCGGGGAGCTGTTTTTT
CASTLGSNTGELFF
>TRBD1|TRBJ1-1|TRBV5-1|many|15
TGCGCCAGCAGCTTGGGGACAGGGCCGAACACTGAAGCTTTCTTT
CASSLGTGPNTEAFF
>TRBD1|TRBJ2-1|TRBV7-2|NA|16
TGTGCCAGCAAACCCTATTCCGGGACAGCCTACAATGAGCAGTTCTTC
CASKPYSGTAYNEQFF
>NA|TRBJ2-7|TRBV7-2|many|13
TGTGCCAGCACTCCGAGGGTTGTCCACGAGCAGTACTTC
CASTPRVVHEQYF
>TRBD1|TRBJ1-2|TRBV4-1|NA|16
TGCGCCAGCAGGACCTCTACAGGGGAGACCAACTATGGCTACACCTTC
CASRTSTGETNYGYTF
>NA|TRBJ1-5|TRBV20-1|NA|14
TGCAGTGCTAGAGATATCCAGGGCGTACAGCCCCAGCATTTT
CSARDIQGVQPQHF
>TRBD2|TRBJ2-7|TRBV6-6|NA|15
TGTGCCAGCAGTTACTCTAGCGGGAAGTCCTACGAGCAGTACTTC
CASSYSSGKSYEQYF
>NA|TRBJ2-5|TRBV29-1|many|15
TGCAGCGTTGAGCCCTCCGGGACACCGGGGGAGACCCAGTACTTC
CSVEPSGTPGETQYF
>TRBD1|TRBJ2-5|TRBV19|few|15
TGTGCCAGTAGTTCTACCTTCACAGGGGCAGAGACCCAGTACTTC
CASSSTFTGAETQYF
>TRBD1|TRBJ1-2|TRBV12-3/TRBV12-4|NA|12
TGTGCCAGTAAGGACAGGGCGAGCGGCTACACCTTC
CASKDRASGYTF
>NA|TRBJ2-7|TRBV7-2|few|13
TGTGCCAGCAGCTTAGCGGGAGAATACGAGCAGTACTTC
CASSLAGEYEQYF
>NA|TRBJ2-7|TRBV7-9|NA|11
TGTGCCAGCAGCTTAAGGAACGAGCAGTACTTC
CASSLRNEQYF
>TRBD1|TRBJ1-5|TRBV20-1|once|16
TGCAGTGCTACCCCCACAGGGGGCGATAGCAATCAGCCCCAGCATTTT
CSATPTGGDSNQPQHF
>TRBD2|TRBJ2-1|TRBV11-3|few|12
TGTGCCAGCAACTCGCGGGGGGATGAGCAGTTCTTC
CASNSRGDEQFF
>NA|TRBJ2-6|TRBV11-3|once|18
TGTGCCAGCAGCCCCTCGGGTAGAGGACCTTCTGGGGCCAACGTCCTGACTTTC
CASSPSGRGPSGANVLTF
>NA|TRBJ2-3|TRBV4-3|NA|17
TGCGCCAGCAGCCAGGGCTCGGCGGCGTATAGCACAGATACGCAGTATTTT
CASSQGSAAYSTDTQYF
>TRBD1|TRBJ1-1|TRBV6-5|NA|14
TGTGCCAGCAGTTATCCGGGACAGTACACTGAAGCTTTCTTT
CASSYPGQYTEAFF
>NA|TRBJ1-4|TRBV6-6|NA|16
TGTGCCAGCAGTTTCATAACAGAGGAGAGGGCAGAAAAACTGTTTTTT
CASSFITEERAEKLFF
>NA|TRBJ2-3|TRBV24-1|NA|13
TGTGCCACCAGTGCGGCAAACACAGATACGCAGTATTTT
CATSAANTDTQYF
>NA|TRBJ2-2|TRBV9|NA|12
TGTGCCAGCAGCGTTATGACCGGGGAGCTGTTTTTT
CASSVMTGELFF
>NA|TRBJ2-7|TRBV15|NA|13
TGTGCCACCAGCAGAGATGGAGGGTCCCTTAAGTACTTC
CATSRDGGSLKYF
>NA|TRBJ1-1|TRBV5-1|NA|12
TGCGCCAGCAGCTTGGAAAAGGGGTTAGCTTTCTTT
CASSLEKGLAFF
>NA|TRBJ2-7|TRBV27|NA|12
TGTGCCAGCAGTCCTCCGAACTACGAGCAGTACTTC
CASSPPNYEQYF
>TRBD2|TRBJ2-3|TRBV7-2|few|17
TGTGCCAGCAGCTTAGTAGCTGGGCTAGCGGCACCCGATACGCAGTATTTT
CASSLVAGLAAPDTQYF
>NA|TRBJ1-1|TRBV5-6|NA|17
TGTGCCAGCAGCTTGGAGTGGGGGGTTGGGATAGGCACTGAAGCTTTCTTT
CASSLEWGVGIGTEAFF
>NA|TRBJ1-1|TRBV30|few|13
TGTGCCTGGAGTGTGCCCCCGAACACTGAAGCTTTCTTT
CAWSVPPNTEAFF
>NA|TRBJ2-3|TRBV7-9|few|15
TGTGCCAGCAGCTTTCGGGGGGCTCGCACAGATACGCAGTATTTT
CASSFRGARTDTQYF
>TRBD1|TRBJ1-2|TRBV4-1|NA|16
TGCGCCAGCAGCCAACCGGGACAGGCGACATACTATGGCTACACCTTC
CASSQPGQATYYGYTF
>NA|TRBJ1-2|TRBV29-1|few|16
TGCAGCGTTTCCCCAGGGCAGCTACTCAAAATCGCAGGCTACACCTTC
CSVSPGQLLKIAGYTF
>NA|TRBJ1-1|TRBV24-1|few|11
TGTGCCACCAGTTATCTTGATAGAGCTTTCTTT
CATSYLDRAFF